The 13 T cell receptor beta chains presented below share a single source sample, sequenced in a study of beta chain features in type 1 diabetes (dated by TCRdb to the late 2010s). No antigen has been identified for these receptors. Libraries came from the immunoSEQ multiplex PCR assay. The High Capacity cDNA Reverse Transcription Kit was used to reverse transcribe all of the isolated RNA, meaning that expressed TCRB transcripts were what got sequenced. TCRdb carries this immuneACCESS record with in-frame sequences only. Its versions omit some clonotypes, under half of them owing to an unresolved V gene in the studies checked, with the rest unexplained. The sample yields around 690,000 clones; 9.5% to 15% were counted once. The ten largest clonotypes hold around 0.12% of the sample. What the work shows at the level of the full study, not this receptor alone: In all four CD4+ subsets, TCRB CDR3 length was moderately but significantly shorter in type 1 diabetes patients.

The sample comprised naive CD4+ T cells from blood. The cell subset or site label corresponds to: true naive CD4+ T cells. The source is a man aged 25 to 40 with type 1 diabetes.

The chain recombines TRBV9 with TRBJ2-3; 16 nucleotides align to TRBD2. The trim removed 4 bases at V and 6 bases at J, leaving 5 bases unmatched. The germline gives CDR1 SGDLS, CDR2 YYNGEE. This CDR3 region has 16 residues. The CDR3 loop is CASSPGTSGGADTQYF. As DNA, the CDR3 is TGTGCCAGCAGCCCCGGGACTAGCGGGGGGGCGGATACGCAGTATTTT.

This clone was recorded a few times. The chain combines TRBV6-5 with TRBJ2-7; D is perhaps TRBD1 or TRBD2 (6 bases each). The germline V gene encodes CDR1 MNHEY and CDR2 SVGAGI. The CDR3 is 14 amino acids. Between the trimmed V and J ends, which lost 6 bases and 0 bases, there was a span of 12 bases. The DNA of the CDR3 is TGTGCCAGCAGGACTAGGACAGTCTCCTACGAGCAGTACTTC. Translation: CASRTRTVSYEQYF.

The chain combines TRBV28 with TRBJ2-7; TRBD2 is a possible D gene (7 bases). The germline V gene encodes CDR1 MDHEN and CDR2 SYDVKM. V gave up 6 bases and J gave up 0 bases, with 21 bases separating them. The CDR3 has 17 residues. CDR3 sequence: CASSLVLGGDGSYEQYF. CDR3 DNA: TGTGCCAGCAGCCTTGTGTTAGGGGGGGACGGCTCCTACGAGCAGTACTTC.

This rearrangement joins TRBV10-3 to TRBJ2-5; D is unclear. The germline V and J ends were trimmed by 3 bases and 2 bases, with 7 bases remaining between them. Germline V gene lookup returns CDR1 ENHRY and CDR2 SYGVKD. The CDR3 runs 13 residues. The CDR3: CAISEGEQETQYF. The DNA of the CDR3 is TGTGCCATCAGTGAAGGAGAACAAGAGACCCAGTACTTC.

This clone has more than one count but fewer than ten. The chain uses TRBV9 and TRBJ2-2, with D hard to call. The V gene's germline CDR1 is SGDLS and CDR2 YYNGEE. The length of the CDR3 is 16 residues. V shed 0 bases and J shed 4 bases, with 13 bases lying between them. CDR3 protein: CASSVAVGISTGELFF. The DNA of the CDR3 is TGTGCCAGCAGCGTAGCGGTGGGCATCAGCACCGGGGAGCTGTTTTTT.

This clone was detected a few times. The CDR3 DNA reads as TGCGCCAGCAGCTTAAGCAGATCTGGGGCCAACGTCCTGACTTTC. It yields the protein CASSLSRSGANVLTF. The V and J genes are TRBV5-1 and TRBJ2-6; D is undetermined. V lost 2 bases, J lost 1 base, and 7 bases lay in between. The germline V gene encodes CDR1 SGHRS and CDR2 YFSETQ. The CDR3 contains 15 residues.

A word on this clone: Distinct nucleotide sequences in the sample also encode this CDR3. The CDR3 reads CASSLESNYGYTF. CDR3 nucleotides: TGCGCCAGCAGCTTGGAGTCTAACTATGGCTACACCTTC. V gene TRBV5-1 combines with J gene TRBJ1-2; D uncertain. V was cut by 0 bases and J by 0 bases, with 3 bases left in between. CDR1 and CDR2 (germline): SGHRS, YFSETQ. This CDR3 is 13 amino acids long.

The chain recombines TRBV5-4 with TRBJ1-2, with D unclear. CDR3 length equals 15 residues. The V gene's germline CDR1 is SGHNT and CDR2 YYREEE (reference sequence). Trimming stripped 4 bases from V and 0 bases from J, with 13 bases between. The CDR3 loop reads CASSPGIGSNYGYTF. CDR3 in DNA: TGTGCCAGCAGCCCGGGTATAGGATCTAACTATGGCTACACCTTC. Filled out from reference TRBV5-4 and TRBJ1-2, the complete variable domain reads ETGVTQSPTHLIKTRGQQVTLRCSSQSGHNTVSWYQQALGQGPQFIFQYYREEENGRGNFPPRFSGLQFPNYSSELNVNALELDDSALYLCASSPGIGSNYGYTFGSGTRLTVV.

This clone has just a few counts. The gene calls are TRBV7-9 and TRBJ2-3; 9 nucleotides align to TRBD1. Per germline, CDR1 SEHNR and CDR2 FQNEAQ (reference sequence). The CDR3 totals 17 residues. Unmatched junction bases numbered 9, after V lost 5 bases and J lost 0 bases. CDR3 nucleotide sequence: TGTGCCAGCAGCGGACGGGACAGGGTTATTAGCACAGATACGCAGTATTTT. It is translated as CASSGRDRVISTDTQYF.

The chain employs TRBV13 and TRBJ1-1, with D possibly matching TRBD1 (6 bases). Trimming cost V 7 bases and J 6 bases, with 18 bases left between them. The CDR3 is 14 amino acids. Germline CDR1 PRHDT, CDR2 FYEKMQ (reference sequence). This CDR3 reads CASTLDRLVAEAFF. Here the CDR3 DNA reads TGTGCCAGCACCCTGGACAGATTGGTGGCTGAAGCTTTCTTT.

The rearrangement links TRBV23-1 to TRBJ2-1; weak D call: TRBD2 (6 bases). TRBV23-1 is recorded as an ORF, its role being uncertain. This CDR3 has 14 amino acids. Trimming pared 3 bases from V and 7 bases from J, leaving 13 bases between. The CDR3: CASSQRGTKNEQFF. DNA of the CDR3: TGCGCCAGCAGTCAGCGGGGAACAAAAAATGAGCAGTTCTTC.

This clone was seen a few times. This rearrangement joins TRBV7-2 to TRBJ2-3; D gene ambiguous. The CDR3 has 12 residues. CDR1 SGHTA and CDR2 FQGNSA come from the germline V gene. Trimming shortened V by 4 bases and J by 7 bases, and 9 bases separated the two germline ends. DNA of the CDR3: TGTGCCAGCAGCTCTCAGGAAAATACGCAGTATTTT. Its translation is CASSSQENTQYF. The whole variable domain, remainder taken from reference TRBV7-2 and TRBJ2-3, is GAGVSQSPSNKVTEKGKDVELRCDPISGHTALYWYRQSLGQGLEFLIYFQGNSAPDKSGLPSDRFSAERTGGSVSTLTIQRTQQEDSAVYLCASSSQENTQYFGPGTRLTVL.

The V gene is TRBV9, the J gene TRBJ1-2, with a possible D match to TRBD1 (5 bases). The germline gives CDR1 SGDLS, CDR2 YYNGEE. The germline V and J ends were trimmed by 0 bases and 5 bases, with 8 bases remaining between them. This CDR3 is built from 13 residues. The CDR3 sequence is CASSVVGAYGYTF. The CDR3 bases are TGTGCCAGCAGCGTAGTTGGGGCATATGGCTACACCTTC.